Each of the 12 T cell receptor beta chains below was sequenced from the same sample in a study of shared clonotypes between healthy human individuals. Generated by immunoSEQ multiplex PCR, the TCRdb table keeps only in-frame clones and is missing some. This sample yields hundreds of thousands of clones, of which less than 85% are seen a single time; approximately 1.7% belongs to the top ten. The specimen sequenced was memory CD4+ T cells sorted from blood. Documented subset: CD45RA-negative fraction. The source of these receptors is a woman aged 25-40 years in good health.

The J gene is TRBJ2-3, the V gene TRBV18; 9 nucleotides line up with TRBD1. CDR3 size: 14 residues. V lost 3 bases, J lost 6 bases, and 4 bases stayed unmatched. Per germline, CDR1 KGHSH and CDR2 LQKENI. Here the CDR3 reads CASSPGQGIDTQYF. CDR3 DNA sequence: TGTGCCAGCTCACCGGGACAGGGCATCGATACGCAGTATTTT.

In its sample, this clone was seen many times. This rearrangement joins TRBV2 to TRBJ1-6; D is possibly TRBD1 (5 bases). CDR3 length: 15 residues. V was shortened by 1 base and J by 4 bases, with 8 bases between the two germline ends. In germline, CDR1 is SNHLY, CDR2 FYNNEI. The CDR3 coding sequence is TGTGCCAGCAGTGAAGAGACAGCTTATAATTCACCCCTCCACTTT. This translates into CASSEETAYNSPLHF.

A single count supports this clone. V is TRBV4-2 and J is TRBJ1-2, with TRBD1 as a possible D gene (5 bases). CDR3 length: 13 amino acids. Trimming pared 2 bases from V and 7 bases from J, leaving 11 bases between. Germline V CDR1 and CDR2: LGHNA, YNFKEQ. The CDR3 sequence: CASSQLGRVGYTF. CDR3 DNA: TGTGCCAGCAGCCAATTGGGACGTGTTGGCTACACCTTC.

This clone was detected only a few times. In the same sample, other DNA sequences code for this CDR3. The chain combines TRBV27 with TRBJ2-3; D unclear. V lost 6 bases and J lost 0, with 10 bases in between. The germline V gene has CDR1 MNHEY and CDR2 SMNVEV (reference sequence). The CDR3 spans 14 residues. CDR3 sequence: CASSSGASTDTQYF. The DNA of the CDR3 is TGTGCCAGCAGCTCTGGTGCTAGCACAGATACGCAGTATTTT.

Notes on this clone: The junction and the germline gene differ at one end; a read error may be behind it. V is TRBV7-9 and J is TRBJ2-3; D possibly corresponds to TRBD1 (6 bases). The CDR3 runs 10 residues. Germline CDR1 reads SEHNR; CDR2 reads FQNEAQ (reference sequence). This chain's CDR3 is CASSIGTLSF. The CDR3 nucleotides read TGTGCCAGCAGCATAGGGACACTTTCTTTT.

Regarding this clone: The same CDR3 also results from other DNA sequences found in this sample. The J gene is TRBJ2-3, the V gene TRBV5-6, with TRBD2 as a possible D gene (7 bases). Germline lookup yields CDR1 SGHDT and CDR2 YYEEEE. The CDR3 runs 14 residues. The V end lost 5 bases, the J end lost 2 bases, and 12 bases lay between the germline ends. The CDR3 DNA reads as TGTGCCAGCAGTTCCGGGGGGCCCACAGATACGCAGTATTTT. Protein: CASSSGGPTDTQYF.

This chain connects TRBV10-3 to TRBJ2-7; 7 bases agree with TRBD2. In germline, CDR1 is ENHRY, CDR2 SYGVKD. V dropped 5 bases and J dropped 6; count of bases not matched to a gene: 13. The CDR3 sequence is 15 residues long. The CDR3 spells CAISPKGLRGIEQYF. For the CDR3, the DNA is TGTGCCATCAGTCCCAAAGGTCTGCGGGGGATCGAGCAGTACTTC.

This sequence joins TRBV6-5 and TRBJ2-5, with 8 bases that match TRBD2. Trimming at V came to 8 bases and at J to 10 bases, leaving 9 bases not matched to a gene. CDR1 and CDR2 (germline): MNHEY, SVGAGI. This CDR3 spans 12 amino acids. CDR3 nucleotide sequence: TGTGCCAGCGGTGGTCGCGGGAGGTACCAGTACTTC. Translation gives CASGGRGRYQYF.

The rearrangement joins TRBV5-1 to TRBJ1-1; possible D gene TRBD1, 5 bases. There are 14 residues in the CDR3. Germline V gives CDR1 SGHRS, CDR2 YFSETQ. Trimming removed 2 bases from V and 0 bases from J, with 8 bases in between. The CDR3 bases are TGCGCCAGCAGCTTTTTAGGGGTGAACACTGAAGCTTTCTTT. It encodes CASSFLGVNTEAFF.

The V and J genes are TRBV10-3 and TRBJ1-5; no definite D call. Trimming took off 4 bases at V and 7 bases at J, with 14 bases between the two ends. The CDR3 spans 14 residues. CDR1 and CDR2 from the germline V gene are ENHRY and SYGVKD. CDR3 sequence: CAISGTRGEQPQHF. Here the CDR3 DNA reads TGTGCCATCAGTGGGACCCGGGGAGAGCAGCCCCAGCATTTT.

The chain has TRBV28 and TRBJ2-7, with D hard to call. V was pared by 3 bases and J by 2 bases, with 17 bases between. CDR1 is MDHEN and CDR2 is SYDVKM in the germline V gene. CDR3 length: 16 amino acids. The CDR3: CASSLLGSVMAYEQYF. CDR3 nucleotides: TGTGCCAGCAGTTTGCTAGGGTCGGTTATGGCCTACGAGCAGTACTTC.

This clone was detected a few times. The chain recombines TRBV18 with TRBJ2-4; D not resolved. The ends were cut back, 2 bases at V and 0 bases at J, with 8 bases in the middle. The CDR3 runs 15 residues. Germline V gives CDR1 KGHSH, CDR2 LQKENI. CDR3 in amino acids: CASSPGPLAKNIQYF. The DNA of the CDR3 is TGTGCCAGCTCACCAGGGCCCTTAGCCAAAAACATTCAGTACTTC.